This T cell receptor (beta chain) was identified in a study of blood T cell repertoires in COVID-19. As for the study in general: The United States, Italy and Spain provided the acute and convalescent COVID-19 samples.

J gave up 7 bases and V 3 bases, and 10 bases lay outside the gene matches. Per the germline V gene, CDR1 is SGDLS and CDR2 is YYNGEE. The CDR3 is 17 residues long. Produced via immunoSEQ multiplex PCR; TCRdb's table is partial and in-frame only. The sample contains 15,000 to 20,000 clones, around 91% of which appear only once. Sequenced material: peripheral blood. The source of this sequence is a man between 60 and 75 years old with active COVID-19. This chain uses TRBV9 with TRBJ2-2; 12 bases agree with TRBD2. In DNA form, the CDR3 reads TGTGCCAGCAGCGACGGGACTAGCGGGTCTGCTCGCGGGGAGCTGTTTTTT. It codes for CASSDGTSGSARGELFF.